The 27 T cell receptor beta chains reported below all come from one sample, sequenced in a study of T cells in Graves' hyperthyroidism and ophthalmopathy. The source material, RNA transcripts, was used to amplify TCR beta CDR3 regions. In the first-round RT-PCR of the TCR CDR3, the HTBI primer set was used. TCRdb ran MiXCR on the multiplex PCR reads and lists one entry per CDR3 protein. The sample has approximately 740,000 distinct CDR3 sequences, 12% to 15% seen once. Material for sequencing was blood. Every receptor here comes from a woman aged 18-29 years with Graves' hyperthyroidism.

This clonotype was seen more than once but under ten times. This chain joins TRBV11-2 and TRBJ2-7; D assignment may be TRBD1 or TRBD2 (6 bases each). Germline assignment: CDR1 SGHAT and CDR2 FQNNGV. There are 14 residues in the CDR3. Trimming shortened V by 1 base and J by 3 bases, and 10 bases separated the two germline ends. In DNA, the CDR3 is TGTGCCAGCAGCTTAGGAGAGGGGGGCTACGAGCAGTACTTC. This codes for CASSLGEGGYEQYF.

This clonotype has just a few counts. The J gene is TRBJ1-2, the V gene TRBV27; 8 bases map to TRBD1. The CDR3 runs 16 residues. V shed 5 bases, J shed 1 base, and the junction held 9 bases outside the gene matches. In germline, CDR1 is MNHEY, CDR2 SMNVEV (reference sequence). For the CDR3, the DNA is TGTGCCAGCAGTCGGACAGGGACGCGATTTAACTATGGCTACACCTTC. Its translation: CASSRTGTRFNYGYTF.

This clonotype was counted ten times or more. The genes are TRBV28 and TRBJ2-2; TRBD1 matches 8 bases. The CDR3 consists of 17 residues. The V and J ends lost 3 bases and 5 bases, in that order; junction bases with no gene match: 11. Germline V gene lookup returns CDR1 MDHEN and CDR2 SYDVKM. This CDR3 reads CASSFVLMGQATGELFF. CDR3 sequence (DNA): TGTGCCAGCAGTTTCGTGTTGATGGGACAGGCGACCGGGGAGCTGTTTTTT.

There are a few counts of this clonotype. The rearrangement links TRBV7-9 to TRBJ2-1; 9 bases are a match to TRBD2. The CDR3 runs 20 residues. Germline V lookup: CDR1 SEHNR, CDR2 FQNEAQ (reference sequence). After removal of 3 bases from V and 1 base from J, the junction contained 16 bases not matched to a gene. The chain's CDR3 is CASSFVKGSGSTLSYNEQFF. DNA of the CDR3: TGTGCCAGCAGCTTCGTGAAGGGTAGCGGGAGTACTCTTTCCTACAATGAGCAGTTCTTC.

This clonotype has ten or more counts. The rearrangement joins TRBV20-1 to TRBJ2-5; D might be TRBD1 or TRBD2, each matching 5 bases. V was shortened by 3 bases and J by 5 bases, with 13 bases between the two germline ends. There are 13 residues in the CDR3. Germline V gives CDR1 DFQATT, CDR2 SNEGSKA (reference sequence). CDR3 DNA: TGCAGTGCTAGGTGGGCAGGGACCGAGACCCAGTACTTC. It is translated as CSARWAGTETQYF.

Many counts were recorded for this clonotype. The chain joins TRBV7-9 to TRBJ2-5; 7 nucleotides match TRBD2. This CDR3 has 14 amino acids. Germline CDR1 reads SEHNR; CDR2 reads FQNEAQ (reference sequence). V gave up 5 bases and J gave up 5 bases; unmatched junction bases: 8. The chain's CDR3 is CASSPLAVQETQYF. CDR3 nucleotide sequence: TGTGCCAGCAGCCCGCTAGCGGTTCAGGAGACCCAGTACTTC.

The chain recombines TRBV11-2 with TRBJ1-2; TRBD1 agrees at 7 bases. In germline, CDR1 is SGHAT, CDR2 FQNNGV. The CDR3 loop spans 14 amino acids. The V segment lost 4 bases and the J segment 4 bases; nucleotides outside the gene matches: 6. The CDR3 DNA is TGTGCCAGCAGCTCCGAGGGGGCGGCCTATGGCTACACCTTC. As protein: CASSSEGAAYGYTF.

This clonotype was observed a handful of times. This rearrangement joins TRBV5-1 to TRBJ2-7; D perhaps matches TRBD2 (5 bases). Trimming took off 5 bases at V and 3 bases at J, with 9 bases between the two ends. Looked up from germline, CDR1 is SGHRS and CDR2 is YFSETQ. The CDR3 loop spans 12 amino acids. CDR3 in amino acids: CASRLGLYEQYF. CDR3 nucleotides: TGCGCCAGCAGGCTCGGACTCTACGAGCAGTACTTC.

This clonotype was counted many times. The V call is TRBV12-3 or TRBV12-4, the J call TRBJ2-1, with D possibly being TRBD1 or TRBD2 (7 bases each). The CDR3 loop spans 13 amino acids. V dropped 3 bases and J dropped 9 bases, with 12 bases sitting between them. This CDR3 reads CASSLGGDSEQFF. The CDR3 coding sequence is TGTGCCAGCAGTTTGGGGGGGGACAGTGAGCAGTTCTTC.

This chain uses TRBV7-8 with TRBJ2-7; weak D call: TRBD1 (5 bases). V lost 2 bases to trimming and J lost 2 bases, with 10 bases between them. This CDR3 spans 14 amino acids. The germline gives CDR1 SGHVS, CDR2 FQNEAQ. CDR3 in DNA: TGTGCCAGCAGCTTACCAGGGAAGGCCTACGAGCAGTACTTC. This translates into CASSLPGKAYEQYF.

This clonotype has more than one count but fewer than ten. This chain uses TRBV20-1 with TRBJ2-7; 8 positions agree with TRBD1. The V gene's germline CDR1 is DFQATT and CDR2 SNEGSKA (reference sequence). V shed 4 bases and J 2 bases; nucleotides not matched to a gene: 10. The CDR3 is 15 residues long. CDR3 loop: CSAILIGTGAYEQYF. CDR3 in DNA: TGCAGTGCTATTTTGATTGGGACAGGAGCCTACGAGCAGTACTTC.

This clonotype was counted many times. The J gene is TRBJ2-2, the V gene TRBV28, with 10 bases that match TRBD2. Trimming cost V 6 bases and J 3 bases; bases outside gene matches: 7. CDR1 and CDR2 from the germline V gene are MDHEN and SYDVKM. The CDR3 loop spans 16 amino acids. CDR3 sequence (DNA): TGTGCCAGCAGATACCCAGCGGGAGGGTACACCGGGGAGCTGTTTTTT. Translated: CASRYPAGGYTGELFF.

The chain couples TRBV7-2 to TRBJ2-2; D possibly corresponds to TRBD2 (5 bases). V was pared by 6 bases and J by 7 bases, with 12 bases between. The CDR3 consists of 13 residues. Germline CDR1 SGHTA, CDR2 FQGNSA. The CDR3 loop is CASSSGSYGELFF. DNA for the CDR3: TGTGCCAGCAGTTCGGGGTCTTACGGGGAGCTGTTTTTT.

This chain connects TRBV10-3 to TRBJ1-1; no clear D gene. The CDR3 loop spans 13 amino acids. Trimming removed 2 bases from V and 2 bases from J, with 6 bases in between. Germline V gives CDR1 ENHRY, CDR2 SYGVKD. The CDR3 spells CAISEKHNTEAFF. The CDR3 DNA reads as TGTGCCATCAGTGAGAAACATAACACTGAAGCTTTCTTT.

The chain employs TRBV4-1 and TRBJ2-1; weak D call: TRBD2 (6 bases). V dropped 1 base and J dropped 2 bases, with 9 bases sitting between them. The CDR3 covers 15 residues. Germline lookup yields CDR1 MGHRA and CDR2 YSYEKL. CDR3 residues: CASSQGRDAYNEQFF. The DNA for the CDR3 is TGCGCCAGCAGCCAAGGGCGGGACGCCTACAATGAGCAGTTCTTC.

This clonotype has a count of ten or more. In DNA form, the CDR3 reads TGTGCCAGCAGCCAAGACGGCTCGGGCTGGCCCGGGGAGCTGTTTTTT. It is translated as CASSQDGSGWPGELFF. The genes are TRBV3-1 and TRBJ2-2, with D unclear. Per germline, CDR1 LGHDT and CDR2 YNNKEL (reference sequence). Trimming removed 0 bases from V and 6 bases from J, with 14 bases in between. This CDR3 contains 16 residues.

The V gene is TRBV4-1, the J gene TRBJ2-1; 7 bases are a match to TRBD1. The CDR3 extends over 13 amino acids. The V segment lost 3 bases and the J segment 7 bases; nucleotides outside the gene matches: 3. The V gene's germline CDR1 is MGHRA and CDR2 YSYEKL. The CDR3: CASSHFRGNEQFF. CDR3 nucleotide sequence: TGCGCCAGCAGCCATTTCAGGGGGAATGAGCAGTTCTTC.

This clonotype showed up many times. The chain couples TRBV7-9 to TRBJ2-1; 13 nucleotides line up with TRBD2. The CDR3 consists of 14 residues. The ends lost 3 bases at V and 11 bases at J; junction bases unmatched: 4. The V gene's germline CDR1 is SEHNR and CDR2 FQNEAQ (reference sequence). The CDR3 region has the DNA TGTGCCAGCAGCTTGTTTGGGACTAGCGGGAAGCAGTTCTTC. Protein product: CASSLFGTSGKQFF.

This clonotype was found many times. V is TRBV12-3 or TRBV12-4 and J is TRBJ2-7; D remains unclear. V lost 3 bases, J lost 2 bases, and 8 bases lay in between. This CDR3 region has 13 residues. The chain's CDR3 is CASSLGSTYEQYF. The CDR3 nucleotides read TGTGCCAGCAGTTTGGGCAGTACCTACGAGCAGTACTTC.

This clonotype was counted ten times or more. The chain recombines TRBV27 with TRBJ2-3; 9 bases are shared with TRBD1. The CDR3 has 15 residues. V was pared by 6 bases and J by 6 bases, with 10 bases of the junction left unmatched. Germline-derived CDR1 and CDR2 are MNHEY and SMNVEV (reference sequence). The CDR3 region is CASSPLRTGADTQYF. DNA for the CDR3: TGTGCCAGCAGCCCTCTACGGACAGGGGCTGATACGCAGTATTTT.

This clonotype was observed at least ten times. The CDR3 DNA sequence: TGTGCCAGCAGCCTTATGGGCGGGAGGGCCGGCGAGCAGTACTTC. Residues: CASSLMGGRAGEQYF. The rearrangement joins TRBV11-1 to TRBJ2-7; TRBD2 agrees at 9 bases. This CDR3 comprises 15 residues. Trimming at V came to 5 bases and at J to 6 bases, leaving 11 bases not matched to a gene. Germline V gene data show CDR1 as SGHAT and CDR2 as FQDESV (reference sequence). The complete variable domain, with remaining parts taken from reference TRBV11-1 and TRBJ2-7, reads EAEVAQSPRYKITEKSQAVAFWCDPISGHATLYWYRQILGQGPELLVQFQDESVVDDSQLPKDRFSAERLKGVDSTLKIQPAELGDSAMYLCASSLMGGRAGEQYFGPGTRLTVT.

The table lists this clonotype with a few counts. The chain has TRBV5-4 and TRBJ2-5; 7 nucleotides agree with TRBD2. The length of the CDR3 is 14 residues. CDR1 and CDR2 from the germline V gene are SGHNT and YYREEE (reference sequence). J lost 5 bases, V lost 2 bases, and 6 bases had no gene match. The CDR3 is CASSFGAGAETQYF. CDR3 in DNA: TGTGCCAGCAGCTTTGGGGCGGGAGCGGAGACCCAGTACTTC.

The chain links TRBV6-1 to TRBJ2-7; 13 positions match TRBD2. CDR3 length: 16 residues. The trim removed 6 bases at V and 0 bases at J, leaving 5 bases unmatched. Germline assignment: CDR1 MNHNS and CDR2 SASEGT. The CDR3 nucleotides are TGTGCCAGCAGATCGGGACTAGCGGGACTCTCCTACGAGCAGTACTTC. It yields the protein CASRSGLAGLSYEQYF.

Ten or more counts support this clonotype. The chain couples TRBV20-1 to TRBJ2-7; 7 bases align to TRBD1. The CDR3 has 13 amino acids. V lost 2 bases and J lost 5; bases outside the gene matches: 6. Per the germline V gene, CDR1 is DFQATT and CDR2 is SNEGSKA (reference sequence). DNA for the CDR3: TGCAGTGCTAGAAACCCGACAGGGAACGAGCAGTACTTC. Residues: CSARNPTGNEQYF.

The V gene is TRBV6-1, the J gene TRBJ1-2, with D unclear. The CDR3 sequence is 12 residues long. V dropped 10 bases and J dropped 8 bases, with 17 bases sitting between them. CDR1 and CDR2 from the germline V gene are MNHNS and SASEGT. CDR3 in amino acids: CATYPLREGYTF. As DNA, the CDR3 is TGTGCCACCTACCCACTACGCGAAGGCTACACCTTC.

The chain carries TRBV2 and TRBJ2-3; D is ambiguous. CDR1 SNHLY and CDR2 FYNNEI come from the germline V gene. The CDR3 contains 12 residues. V lost 7 bases and J 10 bases, leaving 15 bases between the germline ends. The CDR3 loop is CASTANSVAQYF. DNA of the CDR3: TGTGCCAGCACGGCAAACAGTGTTGCGCAGTATTTT.

The chain couples TRBV19 to TRBJ1-5; D perhaps matches TRBD1 (6 bases). The CDR3 extends over 17 amino acids. Trimming stripped 9 bases from V and 0 bases from J, with 21 bases between. CDR1 and CDR2 (germline): LNHDA, SQIVND (reference sequence). CDR3 in DNA: TGTGCCAGCAAACCAACACAGGGCTTATATAGCAATCAGCCCCAGCATTTT. It encodes CASKPTQGLYSNQPQHF.